The next 4 T cell receptor beta chains were all read from a single sample in a study of metastatic and nonmetastatic thyroid tumors. TCRdb reassembled clones from the PCR reads with MiXCR. The sample lists about 40,000 clones; about an eighth were seen once. Patients had received no treatment of any kind before thyroid surgery. Material for sequencing was blood. All receptors derive from a female donor with papillary thyroid cancer or a benign thyroid nodule (not recorded which). Some clones in this sample may be carry-over from other donors' samples.

This clone was counted many times. The chain employs TRBV4-1 and TRBJ1-2; 9 bases match TRBD1. V shed 4 bases, J shed 8 bases, and the junction held 8 bases outside the gene matches. CDR1 MGHRA and CDR2 YSYEKL come from the germline V gene. CDR3 length: 14 amino acids. CDR3 nucleotide sequence: TGCGCCAGCAGCCCTCCGGGACAGGGAAGAGGCTACACCTTC. This gives the protein CASSPPGQGRGYTF.

This clone came up many times. The chain uses TRBV30 and TRBJ1-5, with a possible D match to TRBD1 (5 bases). Between the trimmed V and J ends, which lost 0 bases and 7 bases, there was a span of 13 bases. This CDR3 is 14 amino acids long. The germline V gene encodes CDR1 GTSNPN and CDR2 SVGIG (reference sequence). The CDR3: CAWSVSRVRQPQHF. The CDR3 DNA reads TGTGCCTGGAGTGTATCCAGGGTACGGCAGCCCCAGCATTTT.

This clone was seen at least ten times. The genes are TRBV28 and TRBJ2-1; D uncertain. The CDR3 extends over 14 amino acids. Germline V gene lookup returns CDR1 MDHEN and CDR2 SYDVKM. The V end was cut by 3 bases, the J end by 7 bases, with 13 bases between. The CDR3 sequence: CASSFTNVMNEQFF. For the CDR3, the DNA is TGTGCCAGCAGTTTTACCAACGTAATGAATGAGCAGTTCTTC. The complete variable domain, with remaining parts taken from reference TRBV28 and TRBJ2-1, reads DVKVTQSSRYLVKRTGEKVFLECVQDMDHENMFWYRQDPGLGLRLIYFSYDVKMKEKGDIPEGYSVSREKKERFSLILESASTNQTSMYLCASSFTNVMNEQFFGPGTRLTVL.

This clone was seen at least ten times. V gene TRBV7-2 combines with J gene TRBJ2-2; 12 positions match TRBD2. Germline CDR1 SGHTA, CDR2 FQGNSA. The ends lost 4 bases at V and 2 bases at J; junction bases unmatched: 11. This CDR3 contains 19 residues. CDR3 in DNA: TGTGCCAGCAGCTCCAATTTACTAGCGGGAGGACACAACACCGGGGAGCTGTTTTTT. The encoded protein is CASSSNLLAGGHNTGELFF. The full variable domain, in which reference TRBV7-2 and TRBJ2-2 provide the parts outside the CDR3, is GAGVSQSPSNKVTEKGKDVELRCDPISGHTALYWYRQSLGQGLEFLIYFQGNSAPDKSGLPSDRFSAERTGGSVSTLTIQRTQQEDSAVYLCASSSNLLAGGHNTGELFFGEGSRLTVL.